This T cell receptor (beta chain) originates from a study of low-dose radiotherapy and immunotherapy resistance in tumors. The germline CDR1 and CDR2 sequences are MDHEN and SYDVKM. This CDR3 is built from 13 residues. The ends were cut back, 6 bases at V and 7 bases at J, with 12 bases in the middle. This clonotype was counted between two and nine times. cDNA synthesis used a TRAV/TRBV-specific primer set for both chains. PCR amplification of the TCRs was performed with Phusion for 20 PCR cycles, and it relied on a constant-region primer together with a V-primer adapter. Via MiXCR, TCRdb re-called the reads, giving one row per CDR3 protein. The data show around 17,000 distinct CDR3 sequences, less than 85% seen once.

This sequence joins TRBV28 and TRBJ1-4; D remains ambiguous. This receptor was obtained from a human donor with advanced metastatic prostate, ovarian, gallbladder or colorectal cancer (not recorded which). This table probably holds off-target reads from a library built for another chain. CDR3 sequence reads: CASSPLTGEKLFF. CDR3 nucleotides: TGTGCCAGCAGCCCGCTTACGGGTGAAAAACTGTTTTTT.